This TCR beta chain was sequenced in a study of cytomegalovirus exposure and HLA in healthy donors. Turning to the study itself: An earlier analysis found some 100 million unique TCR beta sequences from approximately 200 million T cells. The study, taken as a whole, reports: The study reported that TCR beta sequences accurately predicted HLA-A and HLA-B alleles in most subjects. Earlier results showed most TCR beta V segments being productive about 87% or about 30% of the time.

The primer mix had 60 Vbeta and 13 Jbeta primers. Libraries were prepared by immunoSEQ multiplex PCR; TCRdb keeps only in-frame clonotypes and omits some of them. The table shows approximately 180,000 clones, with around 82% occurring only once. The CDR3 spans 14 residues. Trimming removed 6 bases from V and 1 base from J; junction bases left unmatched: 4. CDR1 and CDR2 (germline): PRHDT, FYEKMQ (reference sequence). Concerning this clone: Its antigen is undetermined.

The rearrangement joins TRBV13 to TRBJ2-3, with 7 bases fitting TRBD1. The sequence came from a man in his late teens or twenties in good health and CMV-seronegative. The sequenced sample consisted of PBMCs. Here the CDR3 reads CASRLTGGTDTQYF. CDR3 sequence (DNA): TGTGCCAGCAGACTAACAGGGGGCACAGATACGCAGTATTTT. Full variable domain (remainder filled in from reference TRBV13 and TRBJ2-3): AAGVIQSPRHLIKEKRETATLKCYPIPRHDTVYWYQQGPGQDPQFLISFYEKMQSDKGSIPDRFSAQQFSDYHSELNMSSLELGDSALYFCASRLTGGTDTQYFGPGTRLTVL.